These 28 T cell receptor beta chains were sequenced from one sample in a study of cytomegalovirus exposure and HLA in healthy donors. 60 Vbeta and 13 Jbeta primers were used in PCR. This table comes from immunoSEQ multiplex PCR, and its TCRdb copy is limited to in-frame clones, with some not included. Of 150,000 to 200,000 clones listed, approximately 84% are singletons. Sequences were obtained from PBMCs. These receptors came from a man between 18 and 35 years old in good health and CMV-seropositive.

The genes are TRBV2 and TRBJ1-1, with D uncertain. The germline V gene has CDR1 SNHLY and CDR2 FYNNEI. The CDR3 runs 13 residues. The V end was cut by 7 bases, the J end by 0 bases, with 9 bases between. Written as DNA, the CDR3 is TGTGCCAGCACTGTGGAGGTGAACACTGAAGCTTTCTTT. Protein product: CASTVEVNTEAFF.

This sequence joins TRBV28 and TRBJ1-1, with TRBD1 matching 9 bases. Trimming cost V 3 bases and J 2 bases; bases outside gene matches: 19. The germline CDR1 and CDR2 sequences are MDHEN and SYDVKM. The CDR3 extends over 20 amino acids. Written as DNA, the CDR3 is TGTGCCAGCAGTTTGCCGCCCGTGACAGGGGGATTCCAATACAACACTGAAGCTTTCTTT. This sequence encodes CASSLPPVTGGFQYNTEAFF.

The rearrangement joins TRBV9 to TRBJ2-5; TRBD2 agrees at 10 bases. Germline trimming cut 0 bases from V and 0 bases from J; bases unmatched to any gene: 8. Germline-derived CDR1 and CDR2 are SGDLS and YYNGEE. The CDR3 consists of 18 residues. The CDR3 DNA follows: TGTGCCAGCAGCGTAGTGGCTAGCGGGGGCCCGAACCAAGAGACCCAGTACTTC. As protein: CASSVVASGGPNQETQYF.

The chain links TRBV15 to TRBJ1-2; D unclear. CDR1 LNHNV and CDR2 YYDKDF come from the germline V gene (reference sequence). V was trimmed by 5 bases and J by 6 bases, leaving 13 bases between them. This CDR3 comprises 13 residues. The CDR3 spells CATSGPAVDGYTF. In DNA, the CDR3 is TGTGCCACCAGCGGGCCTGCTGTGGATGGCTACACCTTC. Filled out from reference TRBV15 and TRBJ1-2, the complete variable domain reads DAMVIQNPRYQVTQFGKPVTLSCSQTLNHNVMYWYQQKSSQAPKLLFHYYDKDFNNEADTPDNFQSRRPNTSFCFLDIRSPGLGDTAMYLCATSGPAVDGYTFGSGTRLTVV.

The chain carries TRBV11-3 and TRBJ1-4; D remains ambiguous. The CDR3 length is 13 residues. Germline loops: CDR1 SGHNT, CDR2 YENEEA. The V gene lost 5 bases and the J gene lost 8 bases, with 12 bases spanning the gap. In DNA form, the CDR3 reads TGTGCCAGCAGCCGGGGATGGGAGGAAAAACTGTTTTTT. The encoded protein is CASSRGWEEKLFF.

The chain employs TRBV5-1 and TRBJ2-1; 7 bases line up with TRBD2. Germline V CDR1 and CDR2: SGHRS, YFSETQ. The CDR3 is 15 amino acids. The trim removed 3 bases at V and 2 bases at J, leaving 5 bases unmatched. This CDR3 reads CASSSDSGAYNEQFF. CDR3 coding DNA: TGCGCCAGCAGCTCCGACAGCGGGGCCTACAATGAGCAGTTCTTC.

This clone was seen only once. The rearrangement links TRBV7-9 to TRBJ2-7; 8 nucleotides line up with TRBD2. V lost 5 bases, J lost 6 bases, and 18 bases stayed unmatched. Germline V gene lookup returns CDR1 SEHNR and CDR2 FQNEAQ (reference sequence). The CDR3 consists of 17 residues. CDR3 in amino acids: CASSERIAGSEWGEQYF. The CDR3 DNA reads as TGTGCCAGCAGCGAGAGGATAGCGGGGAGCGAATGGGGCGAGCAGTACTTC.

The chain carries TRBV5-6 and TRBJ2-3; 9 bases line up with TRBD2. This CDR3 has 17 residues. Germline V CDR1 and CDR2: SGHDT, YYEEEE. Trimming took 0 bases from V and 5 from J; bases not matched to a gene: 10. The CDR3, as DNA: TGTGCCAGCAGCTTGGCGGGCGGGGGGGCGATGCTAGATACGCAGTATTTT. It codes for CASSLAGGGAMLDTQYF. Full variable domain (remainder filled in from reference TRBV5-6 and TRBJ2-3): DAGVTQSPTHLIKTRGQQVTLRCSPKSGHDTVSWYQQALGQGPQFIFQYYEEEERQRGNFPDRFSGHQFPNYSSELNVNALLLGDSALYLCASSLAGGGAMLDTQYFGPGTRLTVL.

This clone was counted between two and nine times. J is TRBJ1-5 and V is TRBV7-8, with D possibly matching TRBD1 (6 bases). The CDR3 totals 15 residues. V lost 1 base to trimming and J lost 5 bases, with 12 bases between them. The germline CDR1 and CDR2 sequences are SGHVS and FQNEAQ. CDR3 amino acids: CASSLEGTPHQPQHF. CDR3 DNA sequence: TGTGCCAGCAGCTTAGAGGGGACACCTCATCAGCCCCAGCATTTT.

The chain couples TRBV5-6 to TRBJ1-6; possibly TRBD1 for D (6 bases). Trimming shortened V by 1 base and J by 5 bases, and 7 bases separated the two germline ends. The V gene's germline CDR1 is SGHDT and CDR2 YYEEEE. This CDR3 has 14 amino acids. The CDR3 protein is CASSLRGNNSPLHF. The CDR3, as DNA: TGTGCCAGCAGCTTGAGGGGGAATAATTCACCCCTCCACTTT.

The V and J genes are TRBV5-6 and TRBJ2-3, with TRBD2 identical over 7 bases. CDR3 length: 18 amino acids. Trimming removed 1 base from V and 5 bases from J; junction bases left unmatched: 16. The germline V gene has CDR1 SGHDT and CDR2 YYEEEE. The CDR3 loop is CASSLNLGGLRVGDTQYF. The CDR3 DNA is TGTGCCAGCAGCTTGAACCTGGGGGGGTTGCGTGTGGGAGATACGCAGTATTTT.

J is TRBJ1-1 and V is TRBV6-5; unclear D gene. The CDR3 extends over 15 amino acids. The germline V gene encodes CDR1 MNHEY and CDR2 SVGAGI. The V gene lost 8 bases and the J gene lost 0 bases, with 16 bases spanning the gap. CDR3 nucleotide sequence: TGTGCCAGCCCAGGTACGGGAAATATGAACACTGAAGCTTTCTTT. Translation gives CASPGTGNMNTEAFF.

The chain uses TRBV10-3 and TRBJ1-2, with TRBD1 matching over 8 bases. V shed 0 bases, J shed 7 bases, and the junction held 10 bases outside the gene matches. Germline V CDR1 and CDR2: ENHRY, SYGVKD. The CDR3 is made up of 16 amino acids. As DNA, the CDR3 is TGTGCCATCAGTGAGTCGGGCTTATTGACAGGGGTTGGCTACACCTTC. Protein: CAISESGLLTGVGYTF.

The chain has TRBV7-2 and TRBJ1-5, with 11 bases fitting TRBD1. The CDR3 is 14 residues long. Germline assignment: CDR1 SGHTA and CDR2 FQGNSA. Trimming removed 4 bases from V and 6 bases from J; junction bases left unmatched: 2. The CDR3 sequence is CASSSGQGAQPQHF. The CDR3 DNA sequence: TGTGCCAGCAGCTCAGGACAGGGGGCTCAGCCCCAGCATTTT.

The V gene is TRBV27, the J gene TRBJ2-1, with 8 bases aligning to TRBD2. This CDR3 spans 16 amino acids. Germline V gives CDR1 MNHEY, CDR2 SMNVEV (reference sequence). The junction had 8 bases not matched to a gene; V was cut back by 5 bases and J by 2 bases. The CDR3 DNA follows: TGTGCCAGCAGTCCGAGGGGAGCGGGGGCCTACAATGAGCAGTTCTTC. Translation gives CASSPRGAGAYNEQFF.

The chain recombines TRBV11-1 with TRBJ1-6, with TRBD1 identical over 11 bases. The V gene end was trimmed by 6 bases and the J gene end by 8 bases; junction bases not matched to a gene: 9. From germline, CDR1 is SGHAT and CDR2 FQDESV (reference sequence). CDR3 length: 16 residues. CDR3 sequence: CASRARDRGIYSPLHF. Here the CDR3 DNA reads TGTGCCAGCAGGGCTCGGGACAGGGGGATATATTCACCCCTCCACTTT.

This clone was seen only once. The V gene is TRBV7-8, the J gene TRBJ2-2, with 10 bases lining up with TRBD1. The CDR3 is made up of 15 amino acids. With 4 bases clipped from V and 3 bases from J, the junction kept 2 bases outside the gene matches. Per the germline V gene, CDR1 is SGHVS and CDR2 is FQNEAQ. The CDR3 nucleotides are TGTGCCAGCAGCTGGACAGGGGGATACACCGGGGAGCTGTTTTTT. Encoded protein: CASSWTGGYTGELFF. The complete variable domain, with remaining parts taken from reference TRBV7-8 and TRBJ2-2, reads GAGVSQSPRYKVAKRGQDVALRCDPISGHVSLFWYQQALGQGPEFLTYFQNEAQLDKSGLPSDRFFAERPEGSVSTLKIQRTQQEDSAVYLCASSWTGGYTGELFFGEGSRLTVL.

The rearrangement links TRBV29-1 to TRBJ1-4; 9 bases match TRBD1. The ends lost 6 bases at V and 1 base at J; junction bases unmatched: 9. Germline assignment: CDR1 SQVTM and CDR2 ANQGSEA. The CDR3 extends over 16 amino acids. The CDR3 DNA is TGCAGCGTGGACGCGGGACAGGGAAAAACTAATGAAAAACTGTTTTTT. Its translation: CSVDAGQGKTNEKLFF.

Turning to this clone: Other DNA sequences from this sample encode an identical CDR3 as well. The chain joins TRBV15 to TRBJ1-2, with 11 bases matching TRBD1. This CDR3 region has 14 residues. CDR1 LNHNV and CDR2 YYDKDF come from the germline V gene (reference sequence). Trimming removed 1 base from V and 8 bases from J; junction bases left unmatched: 3. CDR3 sequence (DNA): TGTGCCACCAGCAGAGGGACAGGGGGCTACGGCTACACCTTC. Amino acid sequence: CATSRGTGGYGYTF.

V is TRBV2 and J is TRBJ2-2; D is possibly TRBD2 (5 bases). CDR1 is SNHLY and CDR2 is FYNNEI in the germline V gene. CDR3 size: 15 residues. V gave up 3 bases and J gave up 7 bases, with 15 bases separating them. This chain's CDR3 is CASSERLASIGELFF. Written as DNA, the CDR3 is TGTGCCAGCAGTGAGAGGCTAGCATCGATCGGGGAGCTGTTTTTT.

The chain carries TRBV6-4 and TRBJ1-6; TRBD1 might be the D (6 bases). Germline V gene data show CDR1 as MRHNA and CDR2 as SNTAGT. The CDR3 sequence is 17 residues long. Trimming took 8 bases from V and 11 from J, leaving 28 bases between them. The CDR3 DNA is TGTGCCAGCTGGGCGTTAGGAGAGACAGGCCCTTTTCCACCCCTCCACTTT. This codes for CASWALGETGPFPPLHF.

This rearrangement joins TRBV6-1 to TRBJ2-1; D is ambiguous. The germline V gene encodes CDR1 MNHNS and CDR2 SASEGT. Trimming took 1 base from V and 2 from J, leaving 9 bases between them. The CDR3 extends over 15 amino acids. The CDR3 region is CASSEDGSTYNEQFF. In DNA form, the CDR3 reads TGTGCCAGCAGTGAAGATGGTAGCACCTACAATGAGCAGTTCTTC.

This chain connects TRBV5-1 to TRBJ1-3, with D unclear. CDR3 size: 17 residues. Germline CDR1 is SGHRS and CDR2 is YFSETQ. Trimming left V 4 bases short and J 1 base short, with 18 bases between. CDR3 sequence (DNA): TGCGCCAGCAGCCCAACGGGTACGGAATATTCTGGAAACACCATATATTTT. Protein: CASSPTGTEYSGNTIYF.

The genes are TRBV7-2 and TRBJ1-5; TRBD1 aligns across 7 bases. Germline V lookup: CDR1 SGHTA, CDR2 FQGNSA. The CDR3 totals 14 residues. The ends lost 5 bases at V and 7 bases at J; junction bases unmatched: 8. The CDR3 DNA sequence: TGTGCCAGCAGCCCCGACAGGGTGGGCCAGCCCCAGCATTTT. It encodes CASSPDRVGQPQHF. Variable domain in full (rest from reference TRBV7-2 and TRBJ1-5): GAGVSQSPSNKVTEKGKDVELRCDPISGHTALYWYRQSLGQGLEFLIYFQGNSAPDKSGLPSDRFSAERTGGSVSTLTIQRTQQEDSAVYLCASSPDRVGQPQHFGDGTRLSIL.

The gene calls are TRBV6-5 and TRBJ1-3; no definite D call. Trimming removed 1 base from V and 0 bases from J, with 10 bases in between. Germline CDR1 is MNHEY and CDR2 is SVGAGI. The CDR3 consists of 16 residues. The CDR3 loop is CASSYYPGSSGNTIYF. The CDR3, as DNA: TGTGCCAGCAGTTACTATCCGGGAAGCTCTGGAAACACCATATATTTT.

The chain links TRBV15 to TRBJ1-1, with 7 positions matching TRBD1. The length of the CDR3 is 14 residues. Looked up from germline, CDR1 is LNHNV and CDR2 is YYDKDF (reference sequence). With V trimmed by 8 bases and J by 4 bases, 10 bases remained unmatched. The CDR3 loop is CATSTGQLFTEAFF. The DNA for the CDR3 is TGTGCCACCTCCACGGGACAGCTTTTCACTGAAGCTTTCTTT.

The chain carries TRBV5-5 and TRBJ1-6; 9 nucleotides agree with TRBD1. The CDR3 has 16 residues. CDR1 is SGHKS, CDR2 YYEKEE, per germline (reference sequence). Unmatched junction bases numbered 6, after V lost 2 bases and J lost 6 bases. DNA of the CDR3: TGTGCCAGCAGCTTCGGGACAGGGACTGTTAATTCACCCCTCCACTTT. It specifies CASSFGTGTVNSPLHF. The whole variable domain, filled in from reference TRBV5-5 and TRBJ1-6, reads DAGVTQSPTHLIKTRGQQVTLRCSPISGHKSVSWYQQVLGQGPQFIFQYYEKEERGRGNFPDRFSARQFPNYSSELNVNALLLGDSALYLCASSFGTGTVNSPLHFGNGTRLTVT.

The V call is TRBV7-6, the J call TRBJ2-3; D uncertain. CDR1 is SGHVS and CDR2 is FNYEAQ in the germline V gene. V gave up 1 base and J gave up 6 bases, with 14 bases separating them. There are 15 residues in the CDR3. CDR3 DNA sequence: TGTGCCAGCAGCTTAGAGTGGCTAGTCGACGATACGCAGTATTTT. Protein: CASSLEWLVDDTQYF.